Many counts were recorded for the clone carrying this T cell receptor (beta chain). This specimen comes from a study of T cells in Graves' hyperthyroidism and ophthalmopathy. The germline gives CDR1 DFQATT, CDR2 SNEGSKA (reference sequence). V was clipped by 3 bases and J by 7 bases; unmatched bases: 14. The CDR3 has 16 residues. RNA transcripts served as the template for amplifying TCR beta CDR3 regions. Initially, a first-round RT-PCR of the TCR CDR3 employed the HTBI primer set. Each CDR3 protein is one row after TCRdb ran MiXCR on the multiplex PCR reads. The repertoire holds around 580,000 distinct CDR3 sequences, with roughly 17% as singletons.

The rearrangement uses TRBV20-1 and TRBJ2-7; TRBD2 matches 11 bases. The clonotype originates from a woman under 30 with Graves' hyperthyroidism. Material: blood. CDR3 amino acids: CSASHGTSGPLGEQYF. Written as DNA, the CDR3 is TGCAGTGCTAGTCATGGGACTAGCGGTCCTCTGGGTGAGCAGTACTTC.